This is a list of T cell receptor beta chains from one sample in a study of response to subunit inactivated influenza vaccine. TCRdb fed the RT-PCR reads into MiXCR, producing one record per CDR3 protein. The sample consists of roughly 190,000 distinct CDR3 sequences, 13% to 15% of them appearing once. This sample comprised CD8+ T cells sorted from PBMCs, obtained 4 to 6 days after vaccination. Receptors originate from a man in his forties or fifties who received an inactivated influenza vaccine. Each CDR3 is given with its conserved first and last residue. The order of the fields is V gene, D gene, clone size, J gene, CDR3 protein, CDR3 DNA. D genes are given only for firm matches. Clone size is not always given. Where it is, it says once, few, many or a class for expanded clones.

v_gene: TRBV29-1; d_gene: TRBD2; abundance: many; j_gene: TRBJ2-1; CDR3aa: CSADLRESNYNEQFF; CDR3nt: TGCAGCGCCGACCTGCGGGAGTCTAACTACAATGAGCAGTTCTTC
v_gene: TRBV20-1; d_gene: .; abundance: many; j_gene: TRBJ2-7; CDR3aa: CSARDGNGVYEQYF; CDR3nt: TGCAGTGCTAGAGATGGGAACGGTGTCTACGAGCAGTACTTC
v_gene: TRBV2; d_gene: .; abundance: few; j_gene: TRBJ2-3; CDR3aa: CASEGPYLGPDTQYF; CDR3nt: TGTGCCAGTGAGGGTCCATACCTCGGGCCAGATACGCAGTATTTT
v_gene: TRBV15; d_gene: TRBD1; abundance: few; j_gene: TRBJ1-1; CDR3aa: CATSRDRDSTNTEAFF; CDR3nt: TGTGCCACCAGCAGAGATCGGGACAGCACTAACACTGAAGCTTTCTTT
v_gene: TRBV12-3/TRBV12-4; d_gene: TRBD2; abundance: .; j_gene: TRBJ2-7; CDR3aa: CASSFSLAGIYEQYF; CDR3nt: TGTGCCAGCAGTTTTTCCCTAGCGGGGATCTACGAGCAGTACTTC
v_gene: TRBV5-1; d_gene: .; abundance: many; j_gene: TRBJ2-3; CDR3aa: CASSYAISSTDTQYF; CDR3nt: TGCGCCAGCAGCTACGCAATATCTAGCACAGATACGCAGTATTTT
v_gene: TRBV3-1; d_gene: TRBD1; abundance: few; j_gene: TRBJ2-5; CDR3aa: CASSQGQGAGETQYF; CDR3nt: TGTGCCAGCAGCCAAGGACAGGGGGCAGGGGAGACCCAGTACTTC
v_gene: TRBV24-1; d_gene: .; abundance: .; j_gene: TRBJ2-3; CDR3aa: CATRGAADTQYF; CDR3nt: TGTGCCACCCGTGGGGCGGCGGATACGCAGTATTTT
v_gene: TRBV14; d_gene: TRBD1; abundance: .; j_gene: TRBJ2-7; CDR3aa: CASSQGSGQTYEQYF; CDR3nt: TGTGCCAGCAGCCAAGGGTCGGGACAGACCTACGAGCAGTACTTC
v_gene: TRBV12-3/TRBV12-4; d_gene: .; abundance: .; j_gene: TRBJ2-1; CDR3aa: CASSFGGRNEQFF; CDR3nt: TGTGCCAGCAGTTTCGGGGGTAGGAATGAGCAGTTCTTC
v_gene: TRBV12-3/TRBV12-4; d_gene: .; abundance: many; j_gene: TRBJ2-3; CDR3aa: CASSSLADTQYF; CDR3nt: TGTGCCAGCAGTTCCTTGGCAGATACGCAGTATTTT
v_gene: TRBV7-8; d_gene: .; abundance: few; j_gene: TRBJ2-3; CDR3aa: CASSFGVSNTDTQYF; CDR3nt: TGTGCCAGCAGCTTTGGGGTGTCCAACACAGATACGCAGTATTTT
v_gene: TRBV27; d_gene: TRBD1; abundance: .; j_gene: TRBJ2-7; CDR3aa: CASSSQPGQGSLLPLVNEQYF; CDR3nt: TGTGCCAGCAGTTCCCAGCCTGGACAGGGATCCTTACTCCCTTTAGTCAACGAGCAGTACTTC
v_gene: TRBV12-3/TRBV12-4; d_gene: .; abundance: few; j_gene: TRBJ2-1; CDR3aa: CASSLGGRIDEQFF; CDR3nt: TGTGCCAGCAGTTTGGGGGGGCGGATCGATGAGCAGTTCTTC
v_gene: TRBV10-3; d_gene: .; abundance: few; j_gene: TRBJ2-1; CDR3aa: CAIQVRADYNEQFF; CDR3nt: TGTGCCATCCAGGTGAGAGCTGACTACAATGAGCAGTTCTTC
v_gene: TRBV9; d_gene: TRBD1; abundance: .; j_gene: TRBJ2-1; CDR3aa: CASSATGGPDYNEQFF; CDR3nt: TGTGCCAGCAGCGCAACAGGGGGTCCTGATTACAATGAGCAGTTCTTC
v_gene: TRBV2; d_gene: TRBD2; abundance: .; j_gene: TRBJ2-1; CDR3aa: CARELANIHNEQFF; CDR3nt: TGTGCCAGGGAACTAGCGAATATCCACAATGAGCAGTTCTTC
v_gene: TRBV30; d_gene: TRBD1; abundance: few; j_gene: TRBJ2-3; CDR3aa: CAWSDRGSTDTQYF; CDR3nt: TGTGCCTGGAGTGACAGGGGATCCACAGATACGCAGTATTTT
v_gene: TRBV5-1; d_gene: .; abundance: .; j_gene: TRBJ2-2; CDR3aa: CASGVFGTGELFF; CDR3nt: TGCGCCAGCGGGGTGTTTGGCACCGGGGAGCTGTTTTTT
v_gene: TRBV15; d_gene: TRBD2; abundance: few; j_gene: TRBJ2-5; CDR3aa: CATSRGRLAGVEETQYF; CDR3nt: TGTGCCACCAGCAGAGGACGTCTAGCGGGGGTAGAAGAGACCCAGTACTTC
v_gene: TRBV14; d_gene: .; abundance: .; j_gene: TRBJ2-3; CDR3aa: CASSRWGADTDTQYF; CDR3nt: TGTGCCAGCAGCCGTTGGGGGGCCGACACAGATACGCAGTATTTT
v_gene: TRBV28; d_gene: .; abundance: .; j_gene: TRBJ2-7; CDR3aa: CASSLMSLAANSYERYF; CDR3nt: TGTGCCAGCAGTTTAATGTCGTTGGCAGCGAACTCCTACGAGCGGTACTTC
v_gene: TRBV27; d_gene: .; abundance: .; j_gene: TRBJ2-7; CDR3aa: CASTGVEQYF; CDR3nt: TGTGCCAGCACAGGGGTCGAGCAGTACTTC
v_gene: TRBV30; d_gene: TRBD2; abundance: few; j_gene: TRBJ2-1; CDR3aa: CAWSATSGSRYEQFF; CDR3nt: TGTGCCTGGAGTGCGACTAGCGGGAGTAGGTATGAGCAGTTCTTC
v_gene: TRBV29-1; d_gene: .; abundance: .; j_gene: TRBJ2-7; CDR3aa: CSVERVLGDSSYEQYF; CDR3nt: TGCAGCGTTGAAAGAGTGCTGGGGGATAGCTCCTACGAGCAGTACTTC
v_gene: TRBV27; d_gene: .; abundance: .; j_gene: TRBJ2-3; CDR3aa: CASSLWGDTQYF; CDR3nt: TGTGCCAGCAGTTTATGGGGGGATACGCAGTATTTT
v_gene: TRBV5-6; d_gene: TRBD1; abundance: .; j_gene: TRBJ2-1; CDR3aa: CASRVGTGHNEQFF; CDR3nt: TGTGCCAGCAGGGTGGGGACAGGGCACAATGAGCAGTTCTTC
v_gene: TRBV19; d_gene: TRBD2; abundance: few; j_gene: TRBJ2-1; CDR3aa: CAAGEVAGEINEQFF; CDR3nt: TGTGCCGCAGGGGAAGTAGCGGGAGAGATCAATGAGCAGTTCTTC
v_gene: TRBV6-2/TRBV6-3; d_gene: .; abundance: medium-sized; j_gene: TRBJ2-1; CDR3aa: CASSYSSDGSYNEQFF; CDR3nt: TGTGCCAGCAGTTACTCGTCTGACGGCTCCTACAATGAGCAGTTCTTC
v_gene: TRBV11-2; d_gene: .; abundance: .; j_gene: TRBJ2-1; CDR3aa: CASSLFVLGGDEQFF; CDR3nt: TGTGCCAGCAGCTTATTTGTCCTGGGGGGTGATGAGCAGTTCTTC
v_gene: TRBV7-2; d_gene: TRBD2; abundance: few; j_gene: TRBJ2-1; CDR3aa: CASSWGTSGSNEQFF; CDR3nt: TGTGCCAGCAGCTGGGGGACTAGCGGGAGTAATGAGCAGTTCTTC
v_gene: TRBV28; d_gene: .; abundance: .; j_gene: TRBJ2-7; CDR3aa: CASSYGGWEQYF; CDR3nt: TGTGCCAGCAGTTACGGCGGTTGGGAGCAGTACTTC
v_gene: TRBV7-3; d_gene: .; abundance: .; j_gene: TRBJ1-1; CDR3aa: CASSLYKNTEAFF; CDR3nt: TGTGCCAGCAGCTTATACAAAAACACTGAAGCTTTCTTT
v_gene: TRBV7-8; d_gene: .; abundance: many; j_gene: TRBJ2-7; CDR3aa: CASSLAGGAYEQYF; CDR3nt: TGTGCCAGCAGCTTAGCGGGAGGCGCCTACGAGCAGTACTTC
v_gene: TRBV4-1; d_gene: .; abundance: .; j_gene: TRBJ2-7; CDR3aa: CASSQDLAPLEQYF; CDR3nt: TGCGCCAGCAGCCAAGATCTTGCGCCTCTCGAGCAGTACTTC
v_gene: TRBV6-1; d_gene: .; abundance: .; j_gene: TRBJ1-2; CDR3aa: CASRPTSSFYTF; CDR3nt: TGTGCCAGCAGACCTACGAGTTCCTTCTACACCTTC
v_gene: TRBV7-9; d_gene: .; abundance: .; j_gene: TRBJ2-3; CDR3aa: CASSPVERTDTQYF; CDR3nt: TGTGCCAGCAGCCCGGTGGAGCGCACAGATACGCAGTATTTT
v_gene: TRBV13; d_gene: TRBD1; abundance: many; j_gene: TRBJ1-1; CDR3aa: CASSSVDRGHGTEAFF; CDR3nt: TGTGCCAGCAGCTCCGTGGACAGGGGGCATGGCACTGAAGCTTTCTTT
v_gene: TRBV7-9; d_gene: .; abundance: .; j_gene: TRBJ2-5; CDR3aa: CASSAPTGQETQYF; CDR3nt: TGTGCCAGCAGCGCACCGACAGGCCAAGAGACCCAGTACTTC
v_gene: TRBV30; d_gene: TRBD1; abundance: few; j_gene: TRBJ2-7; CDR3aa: CAWSVLGQGFYEQYF; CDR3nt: TGTGCCTGGAGTGTACTGGGACAGGGTTTCTACGAGCAGTACTTC
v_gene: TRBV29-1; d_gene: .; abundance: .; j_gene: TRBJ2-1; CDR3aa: CSVWVAAHNEQFF; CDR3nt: TGCAGCGTTTGGGTGGCGGCACACAATGAGCAGTTCTTC
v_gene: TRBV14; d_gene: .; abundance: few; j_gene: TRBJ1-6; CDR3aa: CASSHQGRNSPLHF; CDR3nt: TGTGCCAGCAGCCATCAGGGTAGGAATTCACCCCTCCACTTT
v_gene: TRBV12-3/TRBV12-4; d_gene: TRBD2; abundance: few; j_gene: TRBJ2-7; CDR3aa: CASSLGLARGEQYF; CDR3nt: TGTGCCAGCAGCCTGGGACTAGCGCGGGGTGAGCAGTACTTC
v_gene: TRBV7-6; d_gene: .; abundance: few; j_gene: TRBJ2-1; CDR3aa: CASSLRSPGYNEQFF; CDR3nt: TGTGCCAGCAGCTTACGGTCTCCGGGCTACAATGAGCAGTTCTTC
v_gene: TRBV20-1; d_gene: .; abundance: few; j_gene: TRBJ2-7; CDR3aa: CSARVLKVAAYEQYF; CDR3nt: TGCAGTGCTAGGGTCTTAAAGGTAGCCGCCTACGAGCAGTACTTC
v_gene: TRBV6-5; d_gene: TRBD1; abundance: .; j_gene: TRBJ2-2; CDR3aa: CASSSPDRDLGGELFF; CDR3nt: TGTGCCAGCAGTTCGCCGGACAGGGACTTAGGCGGGGAGCTGTTTTTT
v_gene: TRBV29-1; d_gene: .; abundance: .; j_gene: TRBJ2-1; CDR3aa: CSASRDFSYNEQFF; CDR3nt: TGCAGCGCCTCAAGGGACTTCTCCTACAATGAGCAGTTCTTC
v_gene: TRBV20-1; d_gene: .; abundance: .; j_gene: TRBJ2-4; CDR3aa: CSAGGGGGDIQYF; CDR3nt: TGCAGTGCTGGGGGCGGGGGCGGAGACATTCAGTACTTC
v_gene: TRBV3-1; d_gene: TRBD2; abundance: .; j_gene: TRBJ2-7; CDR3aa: CASSHGLAGTYEQYF; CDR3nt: TGTGCCAGCAGCCATGGACTAGCGGGAACCTACGAGCAGTACTTC
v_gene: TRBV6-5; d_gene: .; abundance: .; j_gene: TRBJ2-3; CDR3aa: CASSYSWGALDTQYF; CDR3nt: TGTGCCAGCAGTTACTCGTGGGGGGCCTTAGATACGCAGTATTTT
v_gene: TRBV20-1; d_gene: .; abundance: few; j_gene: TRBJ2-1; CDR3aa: CSARDRAGSSYNEQFF; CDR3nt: TGCAGTGCTAGAGATCGGGCCGGAAGCTCCTACAATGAGCAGTTCTTC
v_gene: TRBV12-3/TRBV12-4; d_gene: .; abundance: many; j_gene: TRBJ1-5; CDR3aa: CASSEGGGNQPQHF; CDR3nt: TGTGCCAGCAGCGAGGGGGGGGGCAATCAGCCCCAGCATTTT
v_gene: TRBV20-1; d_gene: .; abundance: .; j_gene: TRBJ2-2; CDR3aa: CSARDIRDPSGELFF; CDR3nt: TGCAGTGCTAGAGACATCCGGGACCCATCCGGGGAGCTGTTTTTT
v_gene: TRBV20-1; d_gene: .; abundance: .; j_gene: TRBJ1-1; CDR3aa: CSARDKNSEAFF; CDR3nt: TGCAGTGCTAGAGATAAAAACAGTGAAGCTTTCTTT